Following are 21 T cell receptor beta chains from one sample sequenced in a study of cytomegalovirus exposure and HLA in healthy donors. Using immunoSEQ multiplex PCR, the repertoire was profiled, and TCRdb retains in-frame clones only, with some absent. The sample carries about 200,000 clones, roughly 77% recorded once. The sample was PBMCs. The receptors come from a woman aged 30 to 39 in good health and CMV-seronegative.

The CDR3 nucleotides are TGCAGCGGGGGGGACAGGGGATTGTCGAAGACCCAGTACTTC. The encoded protein is CSGGDRGLSKTQYF. The J gene is TRBJ2-5, the V gene TRBV29-1; 10 bases match TRBD1. Germline CDR1 reads SQVTM; CDR2 reads ANQGSEA. The length of the CDR3 is 14 residues. V gave up 7 bases and J gave up 6 bases; unmatched junction bases: 11.

In this sample, this clone turned up a few times. A junction boundary mismatches the germline segment, possibly from a read error. This chain joins TRBV7-6 and TRBJ2-7, with a possible D match to TRBD1 (7 bases). CDR1 is SGHVS and CDR2 is FNYEAQ in the germline V gene. The CDR3 consists of 12 residues. The CDR3 DNA sequence: TGTGCCAGCAGCTTGGGGAAGACAGGGAGGTTCTTC. Amino acid sequence: CASSLGKTGRFF.

The chain uses TRBV4-1 and TRBJ1-3; D gene unclear. CDR1 and CDR2 from the germline V gene are MGHRA and YSYEKL. Trimming shortened V by 3 bases and J by 4 bases, and 13 bases separated the two germline ends. The CDR3 runs 15 residues. CDR3 sequence: CASSQGGPGGNTIYF. The CDR3 region has the DNA TGCGCCAGCAGCCAGGGTGGTCCCGGGGGAAACACCATATATTTT.

This chain connects TRBV30 to TRBJ1-3, with D perhaps TRBD1 (5 bases). This CDR3 comprises 17 residues. The germline V gene encodes CDR1 GTSNPN and CDR2 SVGIG (reference sequence). V shed 1 base and J shed 0 bases, with 16 bases lying between them. The chain's CDR3 is CAWSDIRGLGSGNTIYF. The CDR3 nucleotides read TGTGCCTGGAGTGATATACGGGGGTTAGGCTCTGGAAACACCATATATTTT.

The chain couples TRBV28 to TRBJ1-6; D call uncertain. The germline V gene encodes CDR1 MDHEN and CDR2 SYDVKM. V was trimmed by 6 bases and J by 5 bases, leaving 17 bases between them. The CDR3 has 16 amino acids. In nucleotides, the CDR3 is TGTGCCAGCAGCCCCCCTCAGGCGCGGGATAATTCACCCCTCCACTTT. Its protein product is CASSPPQARDNSPLHF.

This chain links TRBV25-1 with TRBJ2-7; 13 nucleotides align to TRBD2. Germline CDR1 and CDR2: MGHDK and SYGVNS. With 8 bases clipped from V and 2 bases from J, the junction kept 12 bases outside the gene matches. This CDR3 is built from 17 residues. The DNA for the CDR3 is TGTGCCAGCCGCCCACTAGCGGGAGGGCCCCCTCCCTACGAGCAGTACTTC. The encoded protein is CASRPLAGGPPPYEQYF.

This clone was counted between two and nine times. V gene TRBV6-6 combines with J gene TRBJ2-7; 11 bases map to TRBD2. The CDR3 consists of 15 residues. CDR1 is MNHNY and CDR2 is SVGAGI in the germline V gene (reference sequence). After removal of 7 bases from V and 2 bases from J, the junction contained 7 bases not matched to a gene. In nucleotides, the CDR3 is TGTGCCAGCACCCAAGGGACTAGCGGTACCTACGAGCAGTACTTC. Protein sequence: CASTQGTSGTYEQYF.

The chain links TRBV15 to TRBJ1-5, with D possibly matching TRBD1 (5 bases). The CDR3 has 15 amino acids. The germline V gene has CDR1 LNHNV and CDR2 YYDKDF (reference sequence). The germline V and J ends were trimmed by 3 bases and 4 bases, with 13 bases remaining between them. The DNA of the CDR3 is TGTGCCACCAGCAGGACAGTATCGGAAAATCAGCCCCAGCATTTT. Protein product: CATSRTVSENQPQHF.

The V gene is TRBV19, the J gene TRBJ2-6; D unclear. Germline lookup yields CDR1 LNHDA and CDR2 SQIVND (reference sequence). The V end lost 5 bases, the J end lost 3 bases, and 5 bases lay between the germline ends. The CDR3 is 13 amino acids. CDR3 amino acids: CASSGGGANVLTF. CDR3 nucleotide sequence: TGTGCCAGTAGTGGCGGTGGGGCCAACGTCCTGACTTTC.

The rearrangement uses TRBV19 and TRBJ1-3; TRBD1 might be the D (5 bases). There are 17 residues in the CDR3. The germline V gene has CDR1 LNHDA and CDR2 SQIVND (reference sequence). V lost 5 bases, J lost 4 bases, and 21 bases lay in between. In DNA, the CDR3 is TGTGCCAGTAGTTCGTTATCCGGGGGAAAGGAAGGAAACACCATATATTTT. Translating gives CASSSLSGGKEGNTIYF.

The gene calls are TRBV10-1 and TRBJ2-2; 10 positions agree with TRBD2. Germline V CDR1 and CDR2: WNHNN, SYGVQD (reference sequence). The CDR3 has 13 residues. The trim removed 7 bases at V and 7 bases at J, leaving 3 bases unmatched. The CDR3 coding sequence is TGCGCCAGCACTAGCGGGAGTTACGGGGAGCTGTTTTTT. Residues: CASTSGSYGELFF.

V usage is TRBV21-1 and J usage is TRBJ2-7; TRBD1, the table's D call, was not compared with the DNA. TRBV21-1 is designated a pseudogene. This CDR3 has 17 amino acids. The CDR3 nucleotides read TGTGCCAGCAGCACCGGGACACATAAACCCTTCCCCTACGAGCAGTACTTC. Translated: CASSTGTHKPFPYEQYF.

V and J are TRBV6-5 and TRBJ1-1, with 7 positions matching TRBD1. V trimming: 7 bases; J trimming: 5 bases; junction bases outside the gene matches: 7. Per germline, CDR1 MNHEY and CDR2 SVGAGI. This CDR3 has 13 amino acids. The CDR3 DNA sequence: TGTGCCAGCAACCGACAGGGTGGTACTGAAGCTTTCTTT. It is translated as CASNRQGGTEAFF.

This CDR3 is CASSKEDRVVFDEQYF. In DNA, the CDR3 is TGTGCCAGCAGCAAAGAGGACAGGGTCGTTTTCGACGAGCAGTACTTC. The V gene is TRBV21-1, the J gene TRBJ2-7; the table gives TRBD1 as D, unverified against the DNA. TRBV21-1 is classified as a pseudogene. CDR3 length: 16 amino acids.

The chain is built from TRBV7-3 and TRBJ2-1; 9 bases line up with TRBD1. The CDR3 sequence is 14 residues long. Germline V lookup: CDR1 SGHTA, CDR2 FQGTGA. Trimming at V came to 5 bases and at J to 4 bases, leaving 3 bases not matched to a gene. The CDR3 DNA reads TGTGCCAGCAGCCGGGACAGGGCGTACAATGAGCAGTTCTTC. Protein sequence: CASSRDRAYNEQFF.

The chain joins TRBV7-3 to TRBJ2-5; TRBD2 agrees at 14 bases. CDR1 is SGHTA and CDR2 is FQGTGA in the germline V gene. The trim removed 0 bases at V and 12 bases at J, leaving 3 bases unmatched. This CDR3 region has 14 residues. CDR3 sequence reads: CASSLTRTSGGKYF. Written as DNA, the CDR3 is TGTGCCAGCAGCTTAACTAGGACTAGCGGGGGGAAGTACTTC. The full variable domain, with the rest looked up from reference TRBV7-3 and TRBJ2-5, is GAGVSQTPSNKVTEKGKYVELRCDPISGHTALYWYRQSLGQGPEFLIYFQGTGAADDSGLPNDRFFAVRPEGSVSTLKIQRTERGDSAVYLCASSLTRTSGGKYFGPGTRLLVL.

The gene calls are TRBV5-6 and TRBJ2-3, with 7 nucleotides matching TRBD2. CDR3 length: 15 amino acids. From germline, CDR1 is SGHDT and CDR2 YYEEEE. Trimming removed 1 base from V and 2 bases from J; junction bases left unmatched: 4. DNA for the CDR3: TGTGCCAGCAGCTTGCAGCGGGGATACACAGATACGCAGTATTTT. This sequence encodes CASSLQRGYTDTQYF.

This clone was detected a few times. The V gene is TRBV2, the J gene TRBJ1-1; no reliable D call. The V end was cut by 7 bases, the J end by 1 base, with 13 bases between. In germline, CDR1 is SNHLY, CDR2 FYNNEI. The CDR3 sequence is 14 residues long. The CDR3 sequence: CASMKRASNTEAFF. The CDR3 nucleotides are TGTGCCAGCATGAAGCGGGCTTCGAACACTGAAGCTTTCTTT.

The chain is built from TRBV5-1 and TRBJ1-1, with 7 positions matching TRBD1. CDR1 SGHRS and CDR2 YFSETQ come from the germline V gene. V gave up 0 bases and J gave up 11 bases; unmatched junction bases: 10. This CDR3 spans 14 amino acids. The CDR3 sequence: CASSLETGNSGAFF. The DNA for the CDR3 is TGCGCCAGCAGCTTGGAGACAGGGAATTCGGGGGCTTTCTTT.

The CDR3 coding sequence is TGTGCCAGCTGCGGGACAGGGTTGGGCACTGAAGCTTTCTTT. Translation: CASCGTGLGTEAFF. The chain combines TRBV25-1 with TRBJ1-1, with TRBD1 matching over 9 bases. The germline V gene has CDR1 MGHDK and CDR2 SYGVNS. The V segment lost 8 bases and the J segment 4 bases; nucleotides outside the gene matches: 8. The CDR3 spans 14 residues.

This clone was counted a single time. The chain uses TRBV30 and TRBJ1-5; D unclear. V lost 0 bases and J 4 bases, leaving 13 bases between the germline ends. CDR3 length: 15 amino acids. Germline V gene sequence: CDR1 GTSNPN, CDR2 SVGIG (reference sequence). In DNA, the CDR3 is TGTGCCTGGAGTGTACCGGGGAGTACAAATCAGCCCCAGCATTTT. It yields the protein CAWSVPGSTNQPQHF.